This T cell receptor (beta chain) was identified in a study of blood T cell repertoires in COVID-19. Across the study: The United States, Italy and Spain were the sources of the acute and convalescent COVID-19 samples. Nucleic acid was either cDNA or gDNA, and it came from T cells, B-cell-depleted T cells, or PBMCs.

Per the study methods: From reference gene primer amplification, estimates of nucleated cell counts were derived. The table came from immunoSEQ multiplex PCR; TCRdb's copy has only in-frame clones and leaves some out. V, J and clone size were drawn from that table, and D and trimming were deduced from the DNA. The repertoire holds 170,000 or so clones, with about 83% as singletons. This CDR3 comprises 13 residues. The germline V gene has CDR1 SGDLS and CDR2 YYNGEE. Between the trimmed V and J ends, which lost 0 bases and 8 bases, there was a span of 11 bases. V usage is TRBV9 and J usage is TRBJ1-2; TRBD1 might be the D (5 bases). Sample: peripheral blood. This sequence originates from a woman aged 18-29 years who had recovered from COVID-19. The CDR3 DNA reads as TGTGCCAGCAGCGTAGCAGGGTACAGGGGCTACACCTTC. This encodes CASSVAGYRGYTF.